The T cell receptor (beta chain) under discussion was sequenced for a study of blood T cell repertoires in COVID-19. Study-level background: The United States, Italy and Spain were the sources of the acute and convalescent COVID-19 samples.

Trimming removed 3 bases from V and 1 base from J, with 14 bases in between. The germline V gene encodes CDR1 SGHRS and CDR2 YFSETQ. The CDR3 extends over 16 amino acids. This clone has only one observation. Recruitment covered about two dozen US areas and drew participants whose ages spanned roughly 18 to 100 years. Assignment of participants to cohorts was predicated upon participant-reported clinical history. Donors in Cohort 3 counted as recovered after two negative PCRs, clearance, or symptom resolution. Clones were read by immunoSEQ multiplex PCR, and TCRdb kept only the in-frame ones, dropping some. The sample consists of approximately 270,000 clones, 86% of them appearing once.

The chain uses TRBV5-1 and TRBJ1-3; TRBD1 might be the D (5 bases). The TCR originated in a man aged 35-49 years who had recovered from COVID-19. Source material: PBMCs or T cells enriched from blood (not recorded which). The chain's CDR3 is CASSSSGPGSGNTIYF. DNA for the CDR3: TGCGCCAGCAGCTCCTCAGGGCCCGGGTCTGGAAACACCATATATTTT.